This entry concerns a single TCR beta chain. The single heparinised draw taken from each donor contained approximately 100 mL of blood on average. Reverse transcribing all isolated RNA meant expressed TCRB transcripts were sequenced. The protocol was immunoSEQ multiplex PCR, while the TCRdb copy is restricted to in-frame clones and leaves out a portion. The sample has 970,000 or so clones, 15% to 20% seen once; the top ten hold 0.02% to 0.025%. This sample was included in a study of beta chain features in type 1 diabetes. This CDR3 has 14 residues. Germline loops: CDR1 SGHNT, CDR2 YYREEE (reference sequence). V was trimmed by 0 bases and J by 1 base, leaving 6 bases between them.

V is TRBV5-4 and J is TRBJ2-3; D uncertain. This TCR derives from a woman aged 18-35 years in good health. The sample comprised naive CD4+ T cells from blood. This CDR3 is CASSLDAGTDTQYF. The CDR3 DNA reads as TGTGCCAGCAGCTTGGACGCGGGCACAGATACGCAGTATTTT.